The 13 T cell receptor beta chains below were found in one sample sequenced in a study of T cells in narcolepsy. Only in-frame clones appear in the TCRdb table, and some are missing; sequencing was by immunoSEQ multiplex PCR. This repertoire shows some 20,000 clones, roughly four fifths found once; its top ten account for roughly 1.7%. The source material was memory (CD45RA-) CD4+ T cells from blood. All receptors come from a human donor in good health.

This sequence joins TRBV2 and TRBJ2-5; 12 bases are shared with TRBD2. Germline CDR1 and CDR2: SNHLY and FYNNEI. The CDR3 totals 16 residues. Trimming removed 7 bases from V and 1 base from J; junction bases left unmatched: 7. The CDR3 region is CASKLAGGPSQETQYF. CDR3 nucleotide sequence: TGTGCCAGCAAACTAGCGGGGGGTCCGTCCCAAGAGACCCAGTACTTC. Full variable domain (outside the CDR3, taken from reference TRBV2 and TRBJ2-5): EPEVTQTPSHQVTQMGQEVILRCVPISNHLYFYWYRQILGQKVEFLVSFYNNEISEKSEIFDDQFSVERPDGSNFTLKIRSTKLEDSAMYFCASKLAGGPSQETQYFGPGTRLLVL.

This clone was seen only once. The rearrangement uses TRBV5-1 and TRBJ1-1, with D maybe TRBD1 (5 bases). Germline CDR1 SGHRS, CDR2 YFSETQ. The germline V and J ends were trimmed by 0 bases and 1 base, with 10 bases remaining between them. The CDR3 length is 15 residues. The CDR3 loop reads CASSLDLGTNTEAFF. The CDR3 nucleotides are TGCGCCAGCAGCTTGGATCTGGGGACGAACACTGAAGCTTTCTTT.

The table lists this clone with a count of one. V and J are TRBV5-1 and TRBJ1-6, with a weak D call TRBD1 (5 bases). Germline CDR1 SGHRS, CDR2 YFSETQ. The CDR3 consists of 13 residues. The ends were cut back, 6 bases at V and 10 bases at J, with 14 bases in the middle. CDR3 sequence: CASTETDGSPLHF. As DNA, the CDR3 is TGCGCCAGCACCGAGACAGACGGGTCACCCCTCCACTTT.

In this sample, this clone turned up a few times. For the CDR3, the DNA is TGCAGCGTTGACCGGGAGCACATTCAGTACTTC. It encodes CSVDREHIQYF. J is TRBJ2-4 and V is TRBV29-1, with D possibly matching TRBD2 (6 bases). The V end lost 3 bases, the J end lost 8 bases, and 8 bases lay between the germline ends. CDR1 is SQVTM, CDR2 ANQGSEA, per germline. The CDR3 length is 11 residues. The full variable domain, with the rest looked up from reference TRBV29-1 and TRBJ2-4, is SAVISQKPSRDICQRGTSLTIQCQVDSQVTMMFWYRQQPGQSLTLIATANQGSEATYESGFVIDKFPISRPNLTFSTLTVSNMSPEDSSIYLCSVDREHIQYFGAGTRLSVL.

The chain recombines TRBV15 with TRBJ2-7; D is perhaps TRBD1 or TRBD2 (5 bases each). V lost 4 bases and J lost 5, with 15 bases in between. CDR1 LNHNV and CDR2 YYDKDF come from the germline V gene (reference sequence). The CDR3 is 14 amino acids. CDR3 amino acids: CATSTLRGINEQYF. The DNA of the CDR3 is TGTGCCACCAGCACCTTGAGGGGCATTAACGAGCAGTACTTC.

V gene TRBV21-1 combines with J gene TRBJ1-1. TRBV21-1 is tagged as a pseudogene. This CDR3 has 15 residues. The CDR3 DNA is TGTGCCAGCAACATACGGCCCGATATGAACACTGAAGCTTTCTTT. This codes for CASNIRPDMNTEAFF.

The count of this clone is one. The J gene is TRBJ2-5, the V gene TRBV6-5; D is perhaps TRBD1 (7 bases). The CDR3 is 15 residues long. From germline, CDR1 is MNHEY and CDR2 SVGAGI. V lost 4 bases, J lost 4 bases, and 16 bases lay in between. The CDR3 sequence: CASSSQGGLGETQYF. CDR3 sequence (DNA): TGTGCCAGCAGTTCCCAGGGGGGTTTAGGAGAGACCCAGTACTTC.

This chain connects TRBV4-3 to TRBJ2-5, with unresolved D. The germline gives CDR1 LGHNA, CDR2 YSLEER. V was shortened by 4 bases and J by 0 bases, with 9 bases between the two germline ends. The CDR3 is 14 residues long. CDR3 region: CASSPSWDQETQYF. CDR3 in DNA: TGCGCCAGCAGCCCTTCATGGGACCAAGAGACCCAGTACTTC.

Of note for this clone: The junction differs from germline at one of its ends, possibly a read error. This chain connects TRBV7-7 to TRBJ2-1, with D possibly TRBD1 on 5 matching bases. CDR1 and CDR2 from the germline V gene are SSHAT and FNYEAQ (reference sequence). This CDR3 is 14 amino acids long. The CDR3 nucleotides read TGTGCTAGCAGCCCCCTGGACACTGCCAATGAGCAGTTCTTC. Its protein product is CASSPLDTANEQFF. The variable domain in full, with the rest retrieved from reference TRBV7-7 and TRBJ2-1, is GAGVSQSPRYKVTKRGQDVTLRCDPISSHATLYWYQQALGQGPEFLTYFNYEAQPDKSGLPSDRFSAERPEGSISTLTIQRTEQRDSAMYRCASSPLDTANEQFFGPGTRLTVL.

This clone was observed once. The gene calls are TRBV6-1 and TRBJ2-1; D possibly uses TRBD1 or TRBD2 (6 bases each). V shed 6 bases and J shed 10 bases, with 19 bases lying between them. Germline V gene lookup returns CDR1 MNHNS and CDR2 SASEGT. The CDR3 runs to 14 residues. The CDR3 nucleotides read TGTGCCAGCAGCACCACGGGGGCCCAGGGGGAGCAGTTCTTC. This gives the protein CASSTTGAQGEQFF.

This sequence joins TRBV7-3 and TRBJ1-1; no firm D call. The CDR3 sequence is 15 residues long. The V gene's germline CDR1 is SGHTA and CDR2 FQGTGA. V lost 3 bases to trimming and J lost 1 base, with 12 bases between them. CDR3 in DNA: TGTGCCAGCAGCTTGGGAGTGCTGGAGAACACTGAAGCTTTCTTT. It codes for CASSLGVLENTEAFF.

The CDR3 DNA follows: TGTGCCAGCAGCAACGCTATCTCCCTCCACTTT. It codes for CASSNAISLHF. V is TRBV6-5 and J is TRBJ1-6; no clear D. V was cut by 6 bases and J by 14 bases, with 11 bases left in between. The V gene's germline CDR1 is MNHEY and CDR2 SVGAGI. The CDR3 contains 11 residues.

The rearrangement uses TRBV19 and TRBJ1-2; 7 bases fit TRBD1. This CDR3 region has 17 residues. Trimming cost V 6 bases and J 2 bases; bases outside gene matches: 15. The V gene's germline CDR1 is LNHDA and CDR2 SQIVND (reference sequence). The chain's CDR3 is CASSTRGMGQRNYGYTF. The CDR3 region has the DNA TGTGCCAGTAGCACCCGCGGGATGGGACAGAGGAACTATGGCTACACCTTC.